The rows below give T cell receptor beta chains drawn from one sample of a study of blood T cell repertoires in COVID-19. TCRdb keeps only in-frame clones here, not all; method: immunoSEQ multiplex PCR. The repertoire holds 490,000 or so clones, with approximately 86% as singletons. Material: PBMCs or T cells enriched from blood (not recorded which). The receptors shown here come from a woman aged 55-69 years who had recovered from COVID-19. CDR3s include the opening cysteine and the closing phenylalanine or tryptophan. Each record gives: J gene, V gene, CDR3 protein.

j_gene: TRBJ2-7; v_gene: TRBV4-1; CDR3aa: CASSQDRTPSYEQYF
j_gene: TRBJ2-1; v_gene: TRBV12-5; CDR3aa: CASGLAVLAGGPRNEQFF
j_gene: TRBJ1-5; v_gene: TRBV7-8; CDR3aa: CASSPQTRGFHSNQPQHF
j_gene: TRBJ1-5; v_gene: TRBV7-2; CDR3aa: CASSGAGALSNQPQHF
j_gene: TRBJ2-6; v_gene: TRBV2; CDR3aa: CASRQSSGANVLTF
j_gene: TRBJ2-1; v_gene: TRBV27; CDR3aa: CASSPGGAVNEQFF
j_gene: TRBJ2-2; v_gene: TRBV5-1; CDR3aa: CASRGLEERGELFF
j_gene: TRBJ2-5; v_gene: TRBV5-1; CDR3aa: CASSSPGGSQETQYF
j_gene: TRBJ2-5; v_gene: TRBV5-4; CDR3aa: CASSPARGETQYF
j_gene: TRBJ2-3; v_gene: TRBV6-5; CDR3aa: CAIGSTGAPGEQYF
j_gene: TRBJ2-4; v_gene: TRBV19; CDR3aa: CASSTTGKNIQYF
j_gene: TRBJ2-6; v_gene: TRBV5-1; CDR3aa: CASSLGPGSGANVLTF
j_gene: TRBJ1-2; v_gene: TRBV6-5; CDR3aa: CASKVQGNYGYTF
j_gene: TRBJ1-1; v_gene: TRBV5-4; CDR3aa: CASSSLGQGTHEAFF
j_gene: TRBJ1-2; v_gene: TRBV11-2; CDR3aa: CASSLGPSRAEGYTF
j_gene: TRBJ1-1; v_gene: TRBV29-1; CDR3aa: CSVVGEAEAFF
j_gene: TRBJ2-7; v_gene: TRBV19; CDR3aa: CASGRQGVYEQYF
j_gene: TRBJ2-5; v_gene: TRBV5-8; CDR3aa: CASSSPGQGAGETQYF
j_gene: TRBJ1-5; v_gene: TRBV6-2/TRBV6-3; CDR3aa: CASSPTGEGQPQHF
j_gene: TRBJ2-3; v_gene: TRBV18; CDR3aa: CASSPSLDTQYF
j_gene: TRBJ1-5; v_gene: TRBV7-2; CDR3aa: CASSPPGNNQPQHF
j_gene: TRBJ2-4; v_gene: TRBV7-9; CDR3aa: CASSLWGQGAKNIQYF
j_gene: TRBJ2-1; v_gene: TRBV28; CDR3aa: CASSSLLGGTAHREQFF
j_gene: TRBJ1-2; v_gene: TRBV27; CDR3aa: CASRGGGYGYTF
j_gene: TRBJ1-4; v_gene: TRBV10-1; CDR3aa: CASSRNTGEKLFF
j_gene: TRBJ1-2; v_gene: TRBV11-3; CDR3aa: CASSPGYSVGGYTF
j_gene: TRBJ2-5; v_gene: TRBV9; CDR3aa: CASSVEGAGETQYF
j_gene: TRBJ1-1; v_gene: TRBV2; CDR3aa: CASSADSYFTEAFF
j_gene: TRBJ1-2; v_gene: TRBV3-1/TRBV3-2; CDR3aa: CASSQDFAERHGYTF
j_gene: TRBJ2-1; v_gene: TRBV7-9; CDR3aa: CASSFSGTGGLDEQFF
j_gene: TRBJ1-1; v_gene: TRBV29-1; CDR3aa: CSVLPGGATEAFF
j_gene: TRBJ1-1; v_gene: TRBV13; CDR3aa: CASSSPGNTEAFF
j_gene: TRBJ2-1; v_gene: TRBV4-2; CDR3aa: CASSHGTGDYNEQFF
j_gene: TRBJ2-7; v_gene: TRBV2; CDR3aa: CASGVGTGSNEQYF
j_gene: TRBJ1-3; v_gene: TRBV19; CDR3aa: CASKNLGNGIAGNTIYF
j_gene: TRBJ2-7; v_gene: TRBV5-1; CDR3aa: CASSLGGLSYEQYF
j_gene: TRBJ2-2; v_gene: TRBV11-2; CDR3aa: CASSLVRGNTGELFF
j_gene: TRBJ1-2; v_gene: TRBV7-9; CDR3aa: CASSRGQTSSLYGYTF
j_gene: TRBJ2-7; v_gene: TRBV6-5; CDR3aa: CASTRDRATYEQYF
j_gene: TRBJ2-1; v_gene: TRBV28; CDR3aa: CASTSMSYNEQFF
j_gene: TRBJ2-7; v_gene: TRBV5-1; CDR3aa: CASSLSGEINFSYEQYF
j_gene: TRBJ1-5; v_gene: TRBV28; CDR3aa: CASSPRGSSNQPQHF
j_gene: TRBJ2-3; v_gene: TRBV19; CDR3aa: CASSLRGVGGFGTDTQYF
j_gene: TRBJ1-1; v_gene: TRBV19; CDR3aa: CASRGEALYTEAFF
j_gene: TRBJ2-3; v_gene: TRBV6-5; CDR3aa: CASSYQGRVTDTQYF
j_gene: TRBJ2-5; v_gene: TRBV28; CDR3aa: CASIRGGLAGYTRETQYF